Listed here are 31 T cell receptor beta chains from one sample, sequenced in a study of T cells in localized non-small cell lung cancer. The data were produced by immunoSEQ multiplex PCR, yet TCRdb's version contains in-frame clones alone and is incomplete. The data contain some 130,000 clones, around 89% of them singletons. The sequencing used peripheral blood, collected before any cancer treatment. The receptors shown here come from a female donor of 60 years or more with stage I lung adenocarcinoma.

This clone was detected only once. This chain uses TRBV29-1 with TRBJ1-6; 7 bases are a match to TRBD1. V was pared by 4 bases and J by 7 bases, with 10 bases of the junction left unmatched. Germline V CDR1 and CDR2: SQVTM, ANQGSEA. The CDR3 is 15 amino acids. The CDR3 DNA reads TGCAGCGTTGTCATTCCTGACAGGGTGAATTCACCCCTCCACTTT. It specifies CSVVIPDRVNSPLHF.

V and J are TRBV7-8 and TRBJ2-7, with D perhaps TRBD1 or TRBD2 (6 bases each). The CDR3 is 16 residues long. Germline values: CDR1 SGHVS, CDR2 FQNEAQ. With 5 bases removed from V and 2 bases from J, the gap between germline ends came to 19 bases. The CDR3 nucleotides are TGTGCCAGCAGCCCCAAGCCAGGGGAGGTCGCCTACGAGCAGTACTTC. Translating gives CASSPKPGEVAYEQYF.

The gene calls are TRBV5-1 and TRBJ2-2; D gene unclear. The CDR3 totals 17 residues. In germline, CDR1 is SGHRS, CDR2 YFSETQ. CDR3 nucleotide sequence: TGCGCGTCGTTTCAGGATGTCAAGCGCCCGAACACCGGGGAGCTGTTTTTT. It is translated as CASFQDVKRPNTGELFF.

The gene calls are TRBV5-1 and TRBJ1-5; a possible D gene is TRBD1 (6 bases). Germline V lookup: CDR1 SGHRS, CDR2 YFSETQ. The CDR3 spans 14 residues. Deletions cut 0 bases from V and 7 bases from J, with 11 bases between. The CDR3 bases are TGCGCCAGCAGCTTGGAGGGGGGGTCGCAGCCCCAGCATTTT. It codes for CASSLEGGSQPQHF.

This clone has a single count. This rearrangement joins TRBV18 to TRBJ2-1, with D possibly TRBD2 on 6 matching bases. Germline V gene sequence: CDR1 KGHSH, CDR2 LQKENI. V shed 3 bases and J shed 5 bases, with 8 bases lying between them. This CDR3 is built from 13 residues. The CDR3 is CASSPGEDNEQFF. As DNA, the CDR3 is TGTGCCAGCTCACCTGGGGAGGACAATGAGCAGTTCTTC.

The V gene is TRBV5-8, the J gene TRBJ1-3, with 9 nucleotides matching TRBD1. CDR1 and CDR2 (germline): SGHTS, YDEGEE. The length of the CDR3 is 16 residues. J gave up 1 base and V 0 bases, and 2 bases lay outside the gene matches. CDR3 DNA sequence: TGTGCCAGCAGCTTGGGACAGGGGGTATCTGGAAACACCATATATTTT. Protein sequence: CASSLGQGVSGNTIYF.

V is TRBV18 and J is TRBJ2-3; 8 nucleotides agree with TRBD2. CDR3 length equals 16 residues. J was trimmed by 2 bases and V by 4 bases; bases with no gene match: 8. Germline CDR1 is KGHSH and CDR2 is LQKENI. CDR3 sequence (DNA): TGTGCCAGCTCACGACAAGCGGGAGACACCACAGATACGCAGTATTTT. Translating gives CASSRQAGDTTDTQYF.

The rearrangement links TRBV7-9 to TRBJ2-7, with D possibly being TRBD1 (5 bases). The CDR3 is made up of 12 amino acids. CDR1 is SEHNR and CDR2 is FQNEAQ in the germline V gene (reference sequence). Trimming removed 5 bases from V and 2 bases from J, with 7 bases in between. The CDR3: CASSQQAYEQYF. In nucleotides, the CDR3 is TGTGCCAGCAGCCAACAGGCCTACGAGCAGTACTTC.

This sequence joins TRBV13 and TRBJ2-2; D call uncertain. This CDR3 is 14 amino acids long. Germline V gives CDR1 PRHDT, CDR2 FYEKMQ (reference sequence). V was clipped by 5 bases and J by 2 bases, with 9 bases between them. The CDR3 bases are TGTGCCAGCAGCCCCCTCCACAACACCGGGGAGCTGTTTTTT. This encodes CASSPLHNTGELFF.

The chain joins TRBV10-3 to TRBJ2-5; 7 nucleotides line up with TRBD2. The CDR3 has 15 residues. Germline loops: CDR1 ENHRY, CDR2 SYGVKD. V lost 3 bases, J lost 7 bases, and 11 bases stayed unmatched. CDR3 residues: CAISDMGGSLGTQYF. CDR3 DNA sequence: TGTGCCATCAGTGACATGGGCGGGAGTTTAGGGACCCAGTACTTC.

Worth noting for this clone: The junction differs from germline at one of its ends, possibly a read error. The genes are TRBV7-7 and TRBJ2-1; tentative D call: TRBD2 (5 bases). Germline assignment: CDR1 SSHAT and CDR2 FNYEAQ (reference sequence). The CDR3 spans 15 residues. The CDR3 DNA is TGTGCTAGCAGCTTAGCGCGGTCACCCTACAATGAGCAGTTCTTC. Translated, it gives CASSLARSPYNEQFF.

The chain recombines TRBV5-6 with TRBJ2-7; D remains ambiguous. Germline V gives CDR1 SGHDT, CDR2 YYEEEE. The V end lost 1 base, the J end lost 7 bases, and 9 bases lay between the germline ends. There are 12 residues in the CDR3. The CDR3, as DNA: TGTGCCAGCAGCTTGAATCGGTTAGAGCAGTACTTC. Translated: CASSLNRLEQYF.

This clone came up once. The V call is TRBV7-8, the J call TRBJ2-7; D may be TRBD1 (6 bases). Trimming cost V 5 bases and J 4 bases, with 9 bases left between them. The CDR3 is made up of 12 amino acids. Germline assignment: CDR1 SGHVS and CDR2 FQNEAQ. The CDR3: CASSKQGYEQYF. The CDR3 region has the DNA TGTGCCAGCAGCAAACAGGGTTACGAGCAGTACTTC. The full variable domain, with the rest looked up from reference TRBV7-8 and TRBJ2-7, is GAGVSQSPRYKVAKRGQDVALRCDPISGHVSLFWYQQALGQGPEFLTYFQNEAQLDKSGLPSDRFFAERPEGSVSTLKIQRTQQEDSAVYLCASSKQGYEQYFGPGTRLTVT.

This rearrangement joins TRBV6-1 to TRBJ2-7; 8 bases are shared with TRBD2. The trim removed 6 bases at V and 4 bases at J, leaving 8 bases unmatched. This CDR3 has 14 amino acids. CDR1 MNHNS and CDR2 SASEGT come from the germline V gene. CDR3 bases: TGTGCCAGCAGAACACTAGCGGAGATGTACGAGCAGTACTTC. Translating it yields CASRTLAEMYEQYF.

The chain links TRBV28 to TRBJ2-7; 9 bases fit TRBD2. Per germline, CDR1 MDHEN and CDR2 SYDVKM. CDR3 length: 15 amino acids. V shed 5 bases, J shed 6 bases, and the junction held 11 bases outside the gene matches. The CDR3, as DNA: TGTGCCAGCAGTATCCTTAGCGGGAGAAGCGGCGAGCAGTACTTC. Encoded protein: CASSILSGRSGEQYF. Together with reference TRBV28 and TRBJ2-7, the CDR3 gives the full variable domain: DVKVTQSSRYLVKRTGEKVFLECVQDMDHENMFWYRQDPGLGLRLIYFSYDVKMKEKGDIPEGYSVSREKKERFSLILESASTNQTSMYLCASSILSGRSGEQYFGPGTRLTVT.

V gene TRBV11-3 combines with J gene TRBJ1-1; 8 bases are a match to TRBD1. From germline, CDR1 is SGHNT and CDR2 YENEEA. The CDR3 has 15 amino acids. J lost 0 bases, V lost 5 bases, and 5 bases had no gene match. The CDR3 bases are TGTGCCAGCAGCCTCGGACAGGGCATGAACACTGAAGCTTTCTTT. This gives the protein CASSLGQGMNTEAFF.

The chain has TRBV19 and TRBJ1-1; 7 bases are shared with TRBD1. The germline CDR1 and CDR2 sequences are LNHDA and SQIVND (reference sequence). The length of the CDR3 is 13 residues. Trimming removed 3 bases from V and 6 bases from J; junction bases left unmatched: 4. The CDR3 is CASSMAQGAEAFF. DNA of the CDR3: TGTGCCAGTAGTATGGCGCAGGGGGCTGAAGCTTTCTTT. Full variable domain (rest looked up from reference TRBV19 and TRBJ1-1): DGGITQSPKYLFRKEGQNVTLSCEQNLNHDAMYWYRQDPGQGLRLIYYSQIVNDFQKGDIAEGYSVSREKKESFPLTVTSAQKNPTAFYLCASSMAQGAEAFFGQGTRLTVV.

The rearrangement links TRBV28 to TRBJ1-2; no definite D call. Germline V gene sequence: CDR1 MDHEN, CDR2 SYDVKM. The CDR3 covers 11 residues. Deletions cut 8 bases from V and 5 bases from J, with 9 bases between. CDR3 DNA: TGTGCCAGCGGACCCGCTTATGGCTACACCTTC. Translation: CASGPAYGYTF.

In DNA form, the CDR3 reads TGTGCCAGCAGCTTAAACAGGGTACAGCCCCAGCATTTT. It specifies CASSLNRVQPQHF. The rearrangement uses TRBV7-8 and TRBJ1-5, with D possibly matching TRBD1 (6 bases). The germline V gene has CDR1 SGHVS and CDR2 FQNEAQ. Trimming shortened V by 2 bases and J by 7 bases, and 9 bases separated the two germline ends. The CDR3 covers 13 residues.

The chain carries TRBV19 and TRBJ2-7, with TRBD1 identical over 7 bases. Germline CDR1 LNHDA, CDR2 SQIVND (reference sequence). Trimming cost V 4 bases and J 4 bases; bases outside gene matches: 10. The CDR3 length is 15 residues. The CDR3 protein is CASSTGQLLQYEQYF. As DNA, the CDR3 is TGTGCCAGTAGTACGGGACAGCTACTGCAGTACGAGCAGTACTTC. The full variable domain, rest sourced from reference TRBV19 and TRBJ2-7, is DGGITQSPKYLFRKEGQNVTLSCEQNLNHDAMYWYRQDPGQGLRLIYYSQIVNDFQKGDIAEGYSVSREKKESFPLTVTSAQKNPTAFYLCASSTGQLLQYEQYFGPGTRLTVT.

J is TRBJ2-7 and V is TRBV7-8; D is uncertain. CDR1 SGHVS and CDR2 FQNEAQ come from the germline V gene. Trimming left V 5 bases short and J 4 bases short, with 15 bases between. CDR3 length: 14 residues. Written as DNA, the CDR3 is TGTGCCAGCAGCCACACCCATCAGGAGTACGAGCAGTACTTC. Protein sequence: CASSHTHQEYEQYF.

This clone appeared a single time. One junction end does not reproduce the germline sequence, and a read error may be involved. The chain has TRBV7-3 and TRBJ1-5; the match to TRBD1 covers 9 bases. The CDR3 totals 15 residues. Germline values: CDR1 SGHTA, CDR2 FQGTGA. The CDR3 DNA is TGTGCCAGCAGCATAACAGGGGGCAAGCTTCAGCCCCAGCATTTT. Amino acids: CASSITGGKLQPQHF.

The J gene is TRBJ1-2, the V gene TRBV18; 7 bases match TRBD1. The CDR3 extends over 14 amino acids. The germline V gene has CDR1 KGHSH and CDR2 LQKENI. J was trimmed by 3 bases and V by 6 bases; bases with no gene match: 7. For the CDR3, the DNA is TGTGCCAGCTCGTCTACCGGGACAGACTATGGCTACACCTTC. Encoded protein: CASSSTGTDYGYTF.

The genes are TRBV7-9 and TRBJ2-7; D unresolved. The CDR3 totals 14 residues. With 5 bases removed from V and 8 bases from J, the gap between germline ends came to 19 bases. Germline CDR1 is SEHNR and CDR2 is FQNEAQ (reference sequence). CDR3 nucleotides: TGTGCCAGCAGCCCCAATTTACCTTTCTTGAAGCAGTACTTC. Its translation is CASSPNLPFLKQYF.

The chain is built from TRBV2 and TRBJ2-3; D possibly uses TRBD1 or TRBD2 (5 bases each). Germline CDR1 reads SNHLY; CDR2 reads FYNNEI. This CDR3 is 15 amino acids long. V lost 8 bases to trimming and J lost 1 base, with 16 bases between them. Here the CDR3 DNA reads TGTGCCAGCGGGGGTCCCCTAGGGGGCACAGATACGCAGTATTTT. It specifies CASGGPLGGTDTQYF.

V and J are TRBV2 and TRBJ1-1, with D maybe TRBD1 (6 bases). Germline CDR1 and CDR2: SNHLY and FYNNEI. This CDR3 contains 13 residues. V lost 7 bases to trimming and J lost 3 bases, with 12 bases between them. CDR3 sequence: CASKRTEHTEAFF. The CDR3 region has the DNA TGTGCCAGCAAGAGGACAGAGCACACTGAAGCTTTCTTT.

The CDR3 region has the DNA TGTGCCAGCAGTTCAGCCTACGAGCAGTACTTC. Its protein is CASSSAYEQYF. The V and J genes are TRBV6-6 and TRBJ2-7, with no clear D. The V end lost 4 bases, the J end lost 2 bases, and 3 bases lay between the germline ends. This CDR3 region has 11 residues. Germline-derived CDR1 and CDR2 are MNHNY and SVGAGI (reference sequence).

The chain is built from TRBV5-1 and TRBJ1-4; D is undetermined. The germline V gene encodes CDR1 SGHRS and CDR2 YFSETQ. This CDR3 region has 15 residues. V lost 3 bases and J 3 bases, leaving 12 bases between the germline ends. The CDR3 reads CASSSDTTANEKLFF. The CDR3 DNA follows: TGCGCCAGCAGCTCAGACACCACCGCTAATGAAAAACTGTTTTTT.

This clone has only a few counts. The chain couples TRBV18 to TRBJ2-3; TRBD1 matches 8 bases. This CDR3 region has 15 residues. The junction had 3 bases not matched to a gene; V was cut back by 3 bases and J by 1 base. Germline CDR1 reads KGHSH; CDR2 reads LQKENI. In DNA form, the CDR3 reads TGTGCCAGCTCACCTACGACAGGGGGCACAGATACGCAGTATTTT. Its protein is CASSPTTGGTDTQYF.

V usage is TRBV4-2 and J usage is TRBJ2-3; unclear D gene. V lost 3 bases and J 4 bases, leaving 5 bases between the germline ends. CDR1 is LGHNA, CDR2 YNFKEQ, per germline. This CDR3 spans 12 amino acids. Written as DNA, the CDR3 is TGTGCCAGCAGCCAGACTGCAGATACGCAGTATTTT. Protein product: CASSQTADTQYF.

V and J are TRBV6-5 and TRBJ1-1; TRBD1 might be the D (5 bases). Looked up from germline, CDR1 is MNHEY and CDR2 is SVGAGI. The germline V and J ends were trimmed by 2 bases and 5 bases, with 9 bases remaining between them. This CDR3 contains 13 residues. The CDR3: CASSYGGATEAFF. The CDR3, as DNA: TGTGCCAGCAGTTACGGTGGGGCGACTGAAGCTTTCTTT.